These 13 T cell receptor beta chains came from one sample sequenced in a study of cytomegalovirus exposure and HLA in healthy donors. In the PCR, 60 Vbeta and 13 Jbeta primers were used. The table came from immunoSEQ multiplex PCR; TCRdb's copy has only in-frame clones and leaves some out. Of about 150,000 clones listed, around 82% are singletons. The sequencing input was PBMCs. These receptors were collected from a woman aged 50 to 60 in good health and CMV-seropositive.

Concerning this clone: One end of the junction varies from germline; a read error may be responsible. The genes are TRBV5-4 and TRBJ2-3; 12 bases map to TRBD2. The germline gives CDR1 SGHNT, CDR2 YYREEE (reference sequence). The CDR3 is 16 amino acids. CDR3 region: CASSILAGGPADAQYF. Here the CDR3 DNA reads TGTGCCAGCAGTATTCTAGCGGGGGGGCCAGCAGATGCGCAGTATTTT.

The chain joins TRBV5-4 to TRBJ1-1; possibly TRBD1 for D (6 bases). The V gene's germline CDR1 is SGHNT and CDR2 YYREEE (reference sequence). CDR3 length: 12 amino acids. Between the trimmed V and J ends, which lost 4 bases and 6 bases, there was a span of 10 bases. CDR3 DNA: TGTGCCAGCAGCCAGGACAGCCCTGAAGCTTTCTTT. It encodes CASSQDSPEAFF.

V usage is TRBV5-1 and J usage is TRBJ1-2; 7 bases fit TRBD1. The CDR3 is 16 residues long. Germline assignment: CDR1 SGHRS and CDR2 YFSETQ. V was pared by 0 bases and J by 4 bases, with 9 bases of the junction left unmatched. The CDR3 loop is CASSLGQGLTSYGYTF. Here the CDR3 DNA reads TGCGCCAGCAGCTTGGGACAGGGTCTTACGAGCTATGGCTACACCTTC.

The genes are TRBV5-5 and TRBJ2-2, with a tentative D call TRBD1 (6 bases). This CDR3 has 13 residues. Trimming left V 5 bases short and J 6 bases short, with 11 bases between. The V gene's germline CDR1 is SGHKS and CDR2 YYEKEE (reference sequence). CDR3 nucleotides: TGTGCCAGCAGAGAAAACAGGGCCGGGGAGCTGTTTTTT. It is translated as CASRENRAGELFF.

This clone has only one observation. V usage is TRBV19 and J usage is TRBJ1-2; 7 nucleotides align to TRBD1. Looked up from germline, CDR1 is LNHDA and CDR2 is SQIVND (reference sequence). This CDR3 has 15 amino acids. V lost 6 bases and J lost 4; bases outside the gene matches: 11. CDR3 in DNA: TGTGCCAGTAGAGACAGGGCTCATTCTGGCTATGGCTACACCTTC. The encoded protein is CASRDRAHSGYGYTF.

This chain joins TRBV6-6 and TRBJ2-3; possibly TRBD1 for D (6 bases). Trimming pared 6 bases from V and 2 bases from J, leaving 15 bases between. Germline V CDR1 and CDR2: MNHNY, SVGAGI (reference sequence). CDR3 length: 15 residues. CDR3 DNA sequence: TGTGCCAGCAGCTCCGGGGCAGGGGTCACAGATACGCAGTATTTT. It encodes CASSSGAGVTDTQYF.

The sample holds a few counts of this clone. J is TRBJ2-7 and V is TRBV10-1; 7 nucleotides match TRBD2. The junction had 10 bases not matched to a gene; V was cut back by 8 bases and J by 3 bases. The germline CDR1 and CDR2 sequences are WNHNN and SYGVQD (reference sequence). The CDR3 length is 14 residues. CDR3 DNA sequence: TGCGCCAGCCGGGAGGTAGGAATCCTCTACGAGCAGTACTTC. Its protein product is CASREVGILYEQYF.

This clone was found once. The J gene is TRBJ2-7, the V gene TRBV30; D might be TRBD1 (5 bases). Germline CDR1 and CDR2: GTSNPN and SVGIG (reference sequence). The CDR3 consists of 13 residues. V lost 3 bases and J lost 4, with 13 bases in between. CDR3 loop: CAWRDTRRYEQYF. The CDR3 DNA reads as TGTGCCTGGAGGGACACCAGACGATACGAGCAGTACTTC.

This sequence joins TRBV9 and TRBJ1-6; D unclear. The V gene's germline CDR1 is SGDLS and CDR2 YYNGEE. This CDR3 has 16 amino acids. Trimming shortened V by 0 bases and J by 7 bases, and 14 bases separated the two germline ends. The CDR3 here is CASSVGGEPGNSPLHF. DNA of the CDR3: TGTGCCAGCAGCGTAGGTGGGGAGCCGGGGAATTCACCCCTCCACTTT.

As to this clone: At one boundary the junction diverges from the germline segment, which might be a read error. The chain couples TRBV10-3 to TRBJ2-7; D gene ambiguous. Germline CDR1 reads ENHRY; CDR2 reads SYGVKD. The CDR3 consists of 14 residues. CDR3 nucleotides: TGTGCCACCTCACTACTACTAAGCTCCTACGGGCAGTACTTC. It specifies CATSLLLSSYGQYF.

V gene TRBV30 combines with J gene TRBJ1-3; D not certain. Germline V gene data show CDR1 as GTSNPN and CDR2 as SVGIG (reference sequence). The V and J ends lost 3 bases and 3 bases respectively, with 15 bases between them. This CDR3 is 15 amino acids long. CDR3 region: CAWRRVAGGGNTIYF. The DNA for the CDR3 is TGTGCCTGGAGAAGGGTAGCGGGCGGTGGAAACACCATATATTTT. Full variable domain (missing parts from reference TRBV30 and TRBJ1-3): SQTIHQWPATLVQPVGSPLSLECTVEGTSNPNLYWYRQAAGRGLQLLFYSVGIGQISSEVPQNLSASRPQDRQFILSSKKLLLSDSGFYLCAWRRVAGGGNTIYFGEGSWLTVV.

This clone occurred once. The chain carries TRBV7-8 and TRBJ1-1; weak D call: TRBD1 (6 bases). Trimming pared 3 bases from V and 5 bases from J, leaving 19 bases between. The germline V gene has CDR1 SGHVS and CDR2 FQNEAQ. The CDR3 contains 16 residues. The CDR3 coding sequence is TGTGCCAGCAGCTTCCGGGACATTTCTTTGGGGACTGAAGCTTTCTTT. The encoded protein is CASSFRDISLGTEAFF.

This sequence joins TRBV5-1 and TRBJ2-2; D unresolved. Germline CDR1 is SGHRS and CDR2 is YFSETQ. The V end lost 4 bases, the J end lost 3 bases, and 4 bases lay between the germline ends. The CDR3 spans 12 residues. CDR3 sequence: CASSGYTGELFF. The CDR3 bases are TGCGCCAGCAGCGGCTACACCGGGGAGCTGTTTTTT.